This entry features one TCR beta chain sequence. The antigen remains undetermined. This record comes from a study of T cells after yellow fever vaccination. The study, taken as a whole, reports: Most primary-vaccination clones recurred post-booster (around 95% CD4, 88% CD8).

One entry per CDR3 protein, called by TCRdb with MiXCR from the 5' RACE reads. In the table there are about 300,000 distinct CDR3 sequences, about 4% of which are singletons. V was trimmed by 5 bases and J by 6 bases, leaving 5 bases between them. The CDR3 spans 11 residues. Germline assignment: CDR1 KGHDR and CDR2 SFDVKD. The specimen was PBMCs, collected 5 days after the yellow fever booster vaccination. The chain links TRBV24-1 to TRBJ2-3, with D possibly matching TRBD2 (5 bases). The receptor's source is a man between 18 and 35 years old who received the YFV17D yellow fever vaccine. This CDR3 reads CATSVADTQYF. The CDR3 DNA sequence: TGTGCCACCAGTGTAGCGGATACGCAGTATTTT.